The 20 T cell receptor beta chains below all came from one sample that was sequenced in a study of early T cells in non-severe SARS-CoV-2 infection. Via MiXCR, TCRdb re-called the 5' RACE reads, giving one row per CDR3 protein. The data hold fewer than 100,000 distinct CDR3 sequences, with 12% observed a single time. The sequenced sample consisted of whole blood. The receptor source for this set is an adult who was a healthcare worker with PCR-confirmed SARS-CoV-2 infection or an uninfected control (not recorded which).

This clonotype has ten or more counts. The CDR3 sequence: CSASDRPNQPQHF. The CDR3 DNA reads as TGCAGCGCCTCGGACAGACCCAATCAGCCCCAGCATTTT. The gene calls are TRBV29-1 and TRBJ1-5; the D gene is possibly TRBD1 (6 bases). Germline CDR1 and CDR2: SQVTM and ANQGSEA. The CDR3 runs to 13 residues. The germline V and J ends were trimmed by 7 bases and 3 bases, with 13 bases remaining between them.

This clonotype has a count of ten or more. This chain joins TRBV2 and TRBJ1-5, with 9 bases that match TRBD1. Germline V gene sequence: CDR1 SNHLY, CDR2 FYNNEI. This CDR3 comprises 14 residues. V was clipped by 8 bases and J by 7 bases; unmatched bases: 9. CDR3 region: CASGHRGQRQPQHF. CDR3 nucleotides: TGTGCCAGCGGTCACAGGGGGCAACGGCAGCCCCAGCATTTT.

V and J are TRBV9 and TRBJ1-1; 9 nucleotides align to TRBD1. The CDR3 runs 17 residues. Germline V CDR1 and CDR2: SGDLS, YYNGEE. V lost 0 bases, J lost 1 base, and 7 bases stayed unmatched. This CDR3 reads CASSVALVGQGNTEAFF. The CDR3 DNA reads TGTGCCAGCAGCGTAGCCCTCGTGGGACAGGGGAACACTGAAGCTTTCTTT.

This clonotype was recorded many times. The chain recombines TRBV12-3 or TRBV12-4 with TRBJ2-1; unclear D gene. Trimming removed 5 bases at V and 5 bases at J, with 4 bases between. The CDR3 extends over 11 amino acids. CDR3 in amino acids: CASSQNNEQFF. The CDR3 nucleotides are TGTGCCAGCAGTCAAAACAATGAGCAGTTCTTC.

This clonotype was seen a few times. The chain is built from TRBV12-3 or TRBV12-4 and TRBJ2-1; a weak D match, TRBD1 (6 bases). The CDR3 runs to 13 residues. V gave up 7 bases and J gave up 6 bases, with 13 bases separating them. CDR3: CASNWGLGNEQFF. In nucleotides, the CDR3 is TGTGCCAGCAACTGGGGGCTTGGCAATGAGCAGTTCTTC.

This clonotype came up a few times. The chain couples TRBV20-1 to TRBJ2-7; 11 bases are shared with TRBD1. J lost 3 bases, V lost 0 bases, and 7 bases had no gene match. The CDR3 sequence is 16 residues long. CDR1 and CDR2 from the germline V gene are DFQATT and SNEGSKA (reference sequence). CDR3: CSARDRRTGGSYEQYF. CDR3 in DNA: TGCAGTGCTAGAGATCGAAGGACAGGGGGCAGCTACGAGCAGTACTTC.

This clonotype appeared a few times. The chain joins TRBV28 to TRBJ1-1; unclear D gene. There are 14 residues in the CDR3. Germline values: CDR1 MDHEN, CDR2 SYDVKM. Trimming removed 8 bases from V and 1 base from J, with 14 bases in between. CDR3 nucleotide sequence: TGTGCCAGCCATACCCGACTAGGGAACACTGAAGCTTTCTTT. It translates to CASHTRLGNTEAFF.

This clonotype was seen many times. The V gene is TRBV19, the J gene TRBJ2-7; TRBD2 aligns across 8 bases. V was clipped by 5 bases and J by 7 bases; unmatched bases: 13. This CDR3 spans 15 amino acids. The V gene's germline CDR1 is LNHDA and CDR2 SQIVND (reference sequence). The CDR3 sequence: CASSPGGGRLGEQYF. The CDR3 DNA sequence: TGTGCCAGTAGTCCCGGCGGGGGGCGACTTGGGGAGCAGTACTTC.

At least ten counts were recorded for this clonotype. CDR3 region: CASSLVGSGGSEQYF. The CDR3 DNA is TGTGCCAGCAGTTTAGTAGGAAGTGGTGGGAGCGAGCAGTACTTC. The V call is TRBV12-3 or TRBV12-4, the J call TRBJ2-7; a possible D gene is TRBD2 (5 bases). V lost 1 base, J lost 6 bases, and 16 bases lay in between. CDR3 length: 15 residues.

This clonotype was seen at least ten times. A junction boundary mismatches the germline segment, possibly from a read error. The chain recombines TRBV29-1 with TRBJ2-5, with TRBD2 identical over 11 bases. The CDR3 length is 14 residues. Germline CDR1 and CDR2: SQVTM and ANQGSEA. In nucleotides, the CDR3 is TGCAGCGTCGCGGGACTAGCGGACGAAGAGCCCCAGTACTTC. This gives the protein CSVAGLADEEPQYF.

This clonotype has a count of ten or more. V usage is TRBV11-2 and J usage is TRBJ2-7; tentatively, D is TRBD1 or TRBD2 (6 bases each). Trimming pared 8 bases from V and 0 bases from J, leaving 26 bases between. This CDR3 has 18 amino acids. Germline lookup yields CDR1 SGHAT and CDR2 FQNNGV. The CDR3 DNA reads as TGTGCCAGCTCCCCTCTGTCTAGGGGGGCGGGGTCCTCCTACGAGCAGTACTTC. Amino acids: CASSPLSRGAGSSYEQYF.

The rearrangement joins TRBV19 to TRBJ2-2, with a possible D match to TRBD2 (5 bases). V shed 7 bases and J shed 7 bases, with 16 bases lying between them. The CDR3 contains 14 residues. Germline lookup yields CDR1 LNHDA and CDR2 SQIVND (reference sequence). The CDR3 protein is CASTPRGIGGELFF. CDR3 coding DNA: TGTGCCAGTACCCCTCGGGGAATCGGCGGGGAGCTGTTTTTT.

This sequence joins TRBV28 and TRBJ2-7; 7 nucleotides line up with TRBD1. The CDR3 sequence is 16 residues long. Per the germline V gene, CDR1 is MDHEN and CDR2 is SYDVKM. V shed 3 bases and J 6 bases; nucleotides not matched to a gene: 14. This CDR3 is CASSLPGTATNPEQYF. In DNA, the CDR3 is TGTGCCAGCAGTTTGCCCGGGACAGCCACTAACCCCGAGCAGTACTTC. Filled out from reference TRBV28 and TRBJ2-7, the complete variable domain reads DVKVTQSSRYLVKRTGEKVFLECVQDMDHENMFWYRQDPGLGLRLIYFSYDVKMKEKGDIPEGYSVSREKKERFSLILESASTNQTSMYLCASSLPGTATNPEQYFGPGTRLTVT.

This clonotype was observed a handful of times. The genes are TRBV5-4 and TRBJ2-1; 9 bases match TRBD2. The J segment lost 8 bases and the V segment lost 0 bases, leaving 0 bases of the junction unmatched. The CDR3 runs to 13 residues. Germline CDR1 is SGHNT and CDR2 is YYREEE (reference sequence). DNA of the CDR3: TGTGCCAGCAGCTTGGTAGCGGGAGATGAGCAGTTCTTC. It translates to CASSLVAGDEQFF.

The chain has TRBV7-9 and TRBJ2-3, with 13 bases identical to TRBD2. The V gene's germline CDR1 is SEHNR and CDR2 FQNEAQ (reference sequence). The CDR3 covers 16 residues. Trimming at V came to 5 bases and at J to 5 bases, leaving 7 bases not matched to a gene. The chain's CDR3 is CASSPGGLAGVDTQYF. In DNA form, the CDR3 reads TGTGCCAGCAGCCCAGGCGGACTAGCGGGAGTAGATACGCAGTATTTT.

This clonotype has just a few counts. V usage is TRBV6-2 or TRBV6-3 and J usage is TRBJ2-5, with D possibly being TRBD1 or TRBD2 (5 bases each). V lost 7 bases and J 4 bases, leaving 22 bases between the germline ends. This CDR3 has 16 residues. Germline CDR1 is MNHEY and CDR2 is SVGEGT. The CDR3 coding sequence is TGTGCCAGCACCTGGGGAGACCCAGGGATAGGAGAGACCCAGTACTTC. Protein sequence: CASTWGDPGIGETQYF.

This clonotype was seen at least ten times. The chain employs TRBV25-1 and TRBJ2-1; 9 bases are a match to TRBD1. Germline V gives CDR1 MGHDK, CDR2 SYGVNS. The CDR3 has 15 amino acids. Germline trimming cut 4 bases from V and 4 bases from J; bases unmatched to any gene: 5. CDR3 nucleotide sequence: TGTGCCAGCAGTGGAGGGACAGGGAATTACAATGAGCAGTTCTTC. Protein product: CASSGGTGNYNEQFF.

This clonotype appeared a few times. This sequence joins TRBV12-3 or TRBV12-4 and TRBJ2-5; D is perhaps TRBD2 (6 bases). V gave up 3 bases and J gave up 4 bases, with 12 bases separating them. The CDR3 contains 14 residues. As DNA, the CDR3 is TGTGCCAGCAGTTTCGGCGGGGCTGGAGAGACCCAGTACTTC. The encoded protein is CASSFGGAGETQYF.

A few counts support this clonotype. The rearrangement uses TRBV28 and TRBJ1-2, with 7 bases fitting TRBD1. CDR1 and CDR2 (germline): MDHEN, SYDVKM. V lost 2 bases, J lost 4 bases, and 4 bases stayed unmatched. There are 14 residues in the CDR3. CDR3 bases: TGTGCCAGCAGTTTAACTCCAGGGGGCTATGGCTACACCTTC. The encoded protein is CASSLTPGGYGYTF.

In its sample, this clonotype was seen a few times. The rearrangement links TRBV5-8 to TRBJ2-3; maybe TRBD1 (6 bases). The V gene's germline CDR1 is SGHTS and CDR2 YDEGEE. This CDR3 has 15 residues. V was shortened by 6 bases and J by 5 bases, with 19 bases between the two germline ends. The CDR3 DNA is TGTGCCAGCACCCAGGGGCAGGGGCGAGGAGATACGCAGTATTTT. Protein sequence: CASTQGQGRGDTQYF.